This is a list of T cell receptor beta chains from one sample in a study of blood T cells in healthy people across ages. In TCRdb, the 5' RACE reads were re-called with MiXCR into one record per CDR3 protein. The sample consists of hundreds of thousands of distinct CDR3 sequences, roughly 60% of them appearing once. The sequenced sample consisted of blood. These receptor sequences come from a man aged 25 to 45 in good health. CDR3s include the opening cysteine and the closing phenylalanine or tryptophan. Fields, in order: clone size, J gene, V gene, D gene, CDR3 DNA, CDR3 protein. A D gene is named only where the DNA matches it firmly. Where a row states a size, it is once, few, many or the class of an expanded clone; other rows omit it.

>.|TRBJ2-1|TRBV6-2/TRBV6-3|TRBD2
TGTGCCAGCAGTTACCCCGGGACTAGCGGAATAGGTGAGCAGTTCTTC
CASSYPGTSGIGEQFF
>.|TRBJ2-4|TRBV6-2/TRBV6-3|.
TGTGCCAGCAGTTATGAGTTCGAGAGAAGAAACATTCAGTACTTC
CASSYEFERRNIQYF
>.|TRBJ2-7|TRBV6-5|.
TGTGCCAGCAGTTACGCACAGCCAAATTACGAGCAGTACTTC
CASSYAQPNYEQYF
>.|TRBJ2-1|TRBV9|TRBD1
TGTGCCAGCAGCTCGCGACCGGGACAGGGGGCTAAGGATGAGCAGTTCTTC
CASSSRPGQGAKDEQFF
>.|TRBJ2-3|TRBV25-1|TRBD2
TGTGCCAGCATCGCGGGAGACTACACAGATACGCAGTATTTT
CASIAGDYTDTQYF
>.|TRBJ2-7|TRBV7-2|TRBD1
TGTGCCAGCAGTTTAGTGACAGGGGGTAAGGTACCCGACGAGCAGTACTTC
CASSLVTGGKVPDEQYF
>once|TRBJ1-2|TRBV10-3|TRBD1
TGTGCCATCAGTGGTTACAGGGGATTCGACTATGGCTACACCTTC
CAISGYRGFDYGYTF
>.|TRBJ1-1|TRBV7-2|.
TGTGCCAGCAGCTTCCGGACCGGGGGGGAGTTTGAAGCTTTCTTT
CASSFRTGGEFEAFF
>.|TRBJ2-3|TRBV3-1|TRBD1
TGTGCCAGCAGCGTTTACGGGACAGGGGACACAGATACGCAGTATTTT
CASSVYGTGDTDTQYF
>.|TRBJ2-5|TRBV5-1|TRBD1
TGCGCCAGCAGCCCCACCGTATCGAGACAGGGCAGAGAGACCCAGTACTTC
CASSPTVSRQGRETQYF
>many|TRBJ2-3|TRBV18|TRBD2
TGTGCCAGCAGTCCTAGCGGGACAGATACGCAGTATTTT
CASSPSGTDTQYF
>.|TRBJ2-7|TRBV20-1|TRBD1
TGCAGTGCTACCGGACAGGACTACGAGCAGTACTTC
CSATGQDYEQYF
>.|TRBJ2-1|TRBV7-9|.
TGTGCCAGCAGCCGGAGGGCAAATGAGCAGTTCTTC
CASSRRANEQFF
>.|TRBJ2-3|TRBV6-6|TRBD2
TGTGCCAGCAGTTACCCACTTAGCGGGGACGGGGGAGATACGCAGTATTTT
CASSYPLSGDGGDTQYF
>few|TRBJ2-5|TRBV20-1|.
TGCAGTGCTAGAGATCCTAGCTTGGAGACCCAGTACTTC
CSARDPSLETQYF
>few|TRBJ2-3|TRBV29-1|.
TGCAGCGTTGGTCAAGCGGGCACAGATACGCAGTATTTT
CSVGQAGTDTQYF
>few|TRBJ2-7|TRBV29-1|.
TGCAGCGTTCTCGACGGAACACTATCCTACGAGCAGTACTTC
CSVLDGTLSYEQYF
>few|TRBJ2-7|TRBV7-2|.
TGTGCCAGCAGCTTAAGGTGGGGGGACGAGCAGTACTTC
CASSLRWGDEQYF
>once|TRBJ1-5|TRBV20-1|.
TGCAGTGCTAGAGATCAAGGTTCTGGCAATCAGCCCCAGCATTTT
CSARDQGSGNQPQHF
>.|TRBJ2-5|TRBV20-1|.
TGCAGTGCTAGAGGAGCTTTCGAAGAGACCCAGTACTTC
CSARGAFEETQYF
>.|TRBJ2-3|TRBV12-3/TRBV12-4|TRBD2
TGTGCCAGCAGTCCCGTGAATAGCGGGGTCACAGATACGCAGTATTTT
CASSPVNSGVTDTQYF
>.|TRBJ2-3|TRBV6-1|.
TGTGCCAGCAGTGACGGGCCAGATAGCACAGATACGCAGTATTTT
CASSDGPDSTDTQYF
>once|TRBJ1-2|TRBV30|.
TGTGCCTGGAGTTGGGGACAAGAATATGGCTACACCTTC
CAWSWGQEYGYTF
>.|TRBJ2-1|TRBV20-1|TRBD2
TGCAGTGCTAGAGATGAGCGGGGGTACAATGAGCAGTTCTTC
CSARDERGYNEQFF
>.|TRBJ2-7|TRBV11-2|.
TGTGCCAGCAGCTACGCAGGCGATGGAGACGAGCAGTACTTC
CASSYAGDGDEQYF
>.|TRBJ2-1|TRBV3-1|.
TGTGCCAGCAGCCAAGATTTTGGGGGTTCCTACGACGAGCAGTTCTTC
CASSQDFGGSYDEQFF
>.|TRBJ2-7|TRBV7-9|.
TGTGCCAGCAGCCCTGAAAAGGGGGTCCCCTACGAGCAGTACTTC
CASSPEKGVPYEQYF
>.|TRBJ2-1|TRBV28|TRBD2
TGTGCCAGCAGTCCGCCCGAAGCGGGAGTTAAGGAGCAGTTCTTC
CASSPPEAGVKEQFF
>.|TRBJ1-4|TRBV7-9|.
TGTGCCAGCAGCCAGGACAGCGAAAAACTGTTTTTT
CASSQDSEKLFF
>.|TRBJ1-1|TRBV11-3|.
TGTGCCAGCAGCCCCGGACCCGGGGCTGAAGCTTTCTTT
CASSPGPGAEAFF
>.|TRBJ2-5|TRBV7-6|TRBD2
TGTGCCAGCAGCTATGGGCGGGGGGTGATGGAAGAGACCCAGTACTTC
CASSYGRGVMEETQYF
>.|TRBJ2-1|TRBV6-2/TRBV6-3|.
TGTGCCAGCAGTTGGGAATCCGGGGCGCGGCAGTTCTTC
CASSWESGARQFF
>.|TRBJ2-1|TRBV18|.
TGTGCCAGCTCACCACCGGGGGGTCACAATGAGCAGTTCTTC
CASSPPGGHNEQFF
>.|TRBJ2-1|TRBV27|.
TGTGCCAGCAGTTTATCGAGGTTAGCGGATGAGCAGTTCTTC
CASSLSRLADEQFF
>.|TRBJ2-5|TRBV7-2|.
TGTGCCAGCAGCTCCCAGTTCTCCCAGTACTTC
CASSSQFSQYF
>.|TRBJ2-7|TRBV20-1|.
TGCAGTGCTAGAATTCGGCGGCAGAACAACTACGAGCAGTACTTC
CSARIRRQNNYEQYF
>.|TRBJ1-1|TRBV7-2|.
TGTGCCAGCAGCTTAGAGGACGGGTCCACTGAAGCTTTCTTT
CASSLEDGSTEAFF
>.|TRBJ2-5|TRBV20-1|TRBD2
TGCAGTGCTAGAGACCCGGGAGGGCTGCAAGGGACCCAGTACTTC
CSARDPGGLQGTQYF
>once|TRBJ2-5|TRBV19|TRBD2
TGTGCCAGTAGTCCCGGACCGGGACTAGATTGGACCCAGTACTTC
CASSPGPGLDWTQYF
>.|TRBJ2-1|TRBV10-3|.
TGTGCCATCAGTGAGTCGACCCAATCTGAGCAGTTCTTC
CAISESTQSEQFF
>.|TRBJ1-1|TRBV3-1|.
TGTGCCAGCAGCCGCGTCGTTCTGGGGAACACTGAAGCTTTCTTT
CASSRVVLGNTEAFF
>.|TRBJ2-7|TRBV11-2|TRBD1
TGTGCCAGCCGACAGGGCAAGGCCTACGAGCAGTACTTC
CASRQGKAYEQYF
>.|TRBJ2-1|TRBV24-1|.
TGTGCCACCAGCGAATGGGGTGATAGGGAGCAGTTCTTC
CATSEWGDREQFF
>.|TRBJ1-1|TRBV2|.
TGTGCCACCGGGACCCCGGGGGTTGAAGCTTTCTTT
CATGTPGVEAFF
>once|TRBJ2-1|TRBV6-2/TRBV6-3|TRBD2
TGTGCCAGCAGGTGGACTAGCACAAATGAGCAGTTCTTC
CASRWTSTNEQFF
>.|TRBJ2-7|TRBV7-2|.
TGTGCCAGCAGCGCCCGACAGAACTACGAGCAGTACTTC
CASSARQNYEQYF
>.|TRBJ2-2|TRBV7-2|.
TGTGCCAGCAGCTTAGCCCGCGGGACTGCTGCTAACACCGGGGAGCTGTTTTTT
CASSLARGTAANTGELFF
>.|TRBJ2-1|TRBV4-1|TRBD1
TGCGCCAGCAGAAGGGGGACAGGGCCAGATGAGCAGTTCTTC
CASRRGTGPDEQFF
>once|TRBJ2-7|TRBV4-3|TRBD2
TGCGCCAGCAGCCATCGGGCATCGGGAGGGTATGAGCAGTACTTC
CASSHRASGGYEQYF
>.|TRBJ2-1|TRBV25-1|.
TGTGCCAGCTCCTCGGACCGAACATCGGAATACAATGAGCAGTTCTTC
CASSSDRTSEYNEQFF
>.|TRBJ2-7|TRBV7-2|.
TGTGCCAGCAGCTTAGACATCGGGGCCTACGAGCAGTACTTC
CASSLDIGAYEQYF
>.|TRBJ2-7|TRBV30|TRBD1
TGTGCCTGGTGGGGGACAGGGTTGGGCGAGCAGTACTTC
CAWWGTGLGEQYF